The subject of this entry is one TCR beta chain. Its antigen specificity is not known. According to the germline V gene (reference sequence), CDR1 reads LNHDA and CDR2 reads SQIVND. Including the terminal cysteine and phenylalanine, the CDR3 comprises 14 residues. The entry retains the CDR3 DNA only, 42 bases that are in frame from base 1. The trim is 1 base for V and 3 bases for J, with a gap of 9 bases between the germline ends. The record originates from a study of control samples from healthy donors and cancer patients (dated by TCRdb to 2018 to 2020). Libraries were constructed by the immunoSEQ multiplex PCR assay. TCRdb re-hosts the immuneACCESS table, in-frame sequences only. Its copies lack some clones; in the studies checked, an unresolved V gene accounts for under half of them, and the cause for the rest is not known. The sample table records approximately 190,000 clones. The ten largest clones add up to approximately 2.2% of the sample.

The material sequenced was blood. The sequence was collected from a young woman in good health. The V and J segments used are TRBV19 and TRBJ2-5; TRBD2 could be the D gene, as 5 bases match. The CDR3 sequence is CASSIGTVKETQYF. The DNA sequence is TGTGCCAGTAGTATAGGGACTGTCAAAGAGACCCAGTACTTC.